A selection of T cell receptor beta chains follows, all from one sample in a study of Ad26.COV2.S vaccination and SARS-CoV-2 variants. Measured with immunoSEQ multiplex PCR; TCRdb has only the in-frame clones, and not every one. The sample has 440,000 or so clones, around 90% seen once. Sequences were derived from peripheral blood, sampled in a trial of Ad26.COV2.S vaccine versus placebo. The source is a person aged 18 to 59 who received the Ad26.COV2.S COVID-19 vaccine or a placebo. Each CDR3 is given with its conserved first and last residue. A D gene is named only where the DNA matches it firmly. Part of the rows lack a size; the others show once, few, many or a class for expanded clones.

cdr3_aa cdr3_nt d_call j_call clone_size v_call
CASRPGTENQPQHF TGCGCCAGCAGACCCGGGACAGAAAATCAGCCCCAGCATTTT TRBD1 TRBJ1-5 once TRBV5-1
CASSQFSSRETQYF TGTGCCAGCAGCCAATTCAGTAGTCGGGAGACCCAGTACTTC . TRBJ2-5 . TRBV3-1/TRBV3-2
CATSVLSGDRGVGEQYF TGTGCCACCAGTGTGTTGAGTGGGGACAGGGGGGTAGGGGAGCAGTACTTC TRBD1 TRBJ2-7 . TRBV24-1
CASRSPSGSSYNEQFF TGTGCCAGCAGGTCACCTAGCGGGAGCTCCTACAATGAGCAGTTCTTC TRBD2 TRBJ2-1 . TRBV28
CASGDAYEQYF TGTGCCAGCGGAGATGCCTACGAGCAGTACTTC . TRBJ2-7 . TRBV28
CATSDSQGGDRPNTGELFF TGTGCCACCAGTGATTCGCAAGGGGGGGACAGGCCGAACACCGGGGAGCTGTTTTTT . TRBJ2-2 . TRBV24-1
CASSEYSQGYEQYF TGTGCCAGCAGTGAATACTCCCAGGGCTACGAGCAGTACTTC . TRBJ2-7 . TRBV25-1
CASSITRHVSGANVLTF TGTGCCAGCAGCATTACGAGACATGTCTCTGGGGCCAACGTCCTGACTTTC . TRBJ2-6 . TRBV9
CASQLWSSYNSPLHF TGTGCCAGCCAACTCTGGAGCTCCTATAATTCACCCCTCCACTTT . TRBJ1-6 . TRBV27
CASSHGGGRGSYNEQFF TGCGCCAGCAGCCATGGAGGGGGAAGGGGTTCCTACAATGAGCAGTTCTTC . TRBJ2-1 . TRBV5-1
CASTLHGGNEKLFF TGTGCCAGCACCTTACATGGGGGGAATGAAAAACTGTTTTTT . TRBJ1-4 . TRBV6-5
CASSDLVRGTQYF TGTGCCAGCAGTGACTTGGTGCGGGGTACGCAGTATTTT . TRBJ2-3 . TRBV2
CASSQDAGGYEQYF TGTGCCAGCAGCCAAGATGCAGGGGGCTACGAGCAGTACTTC TRBD1 TRBJ2-7 . TRBV3-1/TRBV3-2
CATSELDRGSQPQHF TGTGCCACCAGCGAGTTGGACAGGGGCTCTCAGCCCCAGCATTTT TRBD1 TRBJ1-5 . TRBV15
CASVTGGGRNTEAFF TGTGCCAGCGTTACGGGGGGAGGGAGAAACACTGAAGCTTTCTTT . TRBJ1-1 . TRBV2
CAWSPQSNQPQHF TGTGCCTGGAGTCCTCAGAGCAATCAGCCCCAGCATTTT . TRBJ1-5 . TRBV30
CASSPGVYNEQFF TGTGCCAGCTCACCTGGGGTTTACAATGAGCAGTTCTTC . TRBJ2-1 few TRBV18
CASSFVGSYNEQFF TGTGCCAGCAGTTTCGTGGGCTCCTACAATGAGCAGTTCTTC . TRBJ2-1 . TRBV27
CALDGSGGDEAFF TGTGCCTTAGACGGTTCCGGTGGAGATGAAGCTTTCTTT . TRBJ1-1 . TRBV30
CASSKAGGGSNEKLFF TGTGCCAGCAGCAAAGCTGGCGGGGGTTCTAATGAAAAACTGTTTTTT . TRBJ1-4 . TRBV21-1
CSVVVRHPSGEQYF TGCAGCGTTGTGGTTCGACATCCCTCGGGGGAGCAGTACTTC . TRBJ2-7 . TRBV29-1
CASSLYPRTSGRDNEQFF TGTGCCAGCAGTTTATATCCCCGGACTAGCGGGAGAGACAATGAGCAGTTCTTC TRBD2 TRBJ2-1 . TRBV28
CASSLRRSYEQYF TGTGCCAGCAGTTTAAGACGGAGCTACGAGCAGTACTTC . TRBJ2-7 . TRBV12-3/TRBV12-4
CASSLSTRTGVTQPQHF TGTGCCAGCAGTTTATCCACACGGACAGGGGTTACTCAGCCCCAGCATTTT TRBD1 TRBJ1-5 once TRBV28
CASSRWTGNYGYTF TGTGCCAGCAGCCGCTGGACAGGGAACTATGGCTACACCTTC TRBD1 TRBJ1-2 . TRBV11-2
CAVAGEEDNEQFF TGTGCCGTGGCGGGAGAGGAGGACAATGAGCAGTTCTTC TRBD2 TRBJ2-1 . TRBV12-3/TRBV12-4
CSAQRGLAGGTGVGSYNEQFF TGCAGCGCCCAAAGGGGACTAGCGGGAGGTACCGGCGTCGGCTCCTACAATGAGCAGTTCTTC TRBD2 TRBJ2-1 . TRBV29-1
CASSRWESSTDTQYF TGTGCCAGCAGTAGGTGGGAGTCTAGCACAGATACGCAGTATTTT . TRBJ2-3 . TRBV25-1
CASTEAGGPGNEQFF TGTGCCAGCACCGAGGCGGGAGGGCCGGGCAATGAGCAGTTCTTC TRBD2 TRBJ2-1 few TRBV2
CASSVRTTSSYNEQFF TGTGCCAGCAGCGTGCGGACTACCAGCTCCTACAATGAGCAGTTCTTC . TRBJ2-1 . TRBV9
CASRRAEKIAGVPREQYF TGTGCCAGCAGGAGGGCGGAGAAGATAGCGGGAGTCCCCCGCGAGCAGTACTTC TRBD2 TRBJ2-7 . TRBV2
CASSPSSQGLAKNIQYF TGTGCCAGCAGTCCTTCCTCACAGGGGCTAGCCAAAAACATTCAGTACTTC TRBD1 TRBJ2-4 . TRBV28
CASSKLDTGSGANVLTF TGTGCCAGCAGCAAGCTGGACACAGGCTCTGGGGCCAACGTCCTGACTTTC . TRBJ2-6 . TRBV9
CASSTTGGRVEAFF TGTGCCAGCAGCACCACAGGGGGAAGGGTTGAAGCTTTCTTT TRBD1 TRBJ1-1 . TRBV5-6
CASSIALYNEQFF TGTGCCAGTAGTATAGCCCTCTACAATGAGCAGTTCTTC . TRBJ2-1 once TRBV19
CASSLLRTADQPQHF TGTGCCAGCAGTCTCCTCCGGACCGCCGATCAGCCCCAGCATTTT . TRBJ1-5 . TRBV28
CASSFSGGELFF TGTGCCAGCAGTTTTTCGGGGGGGGAGCTGTTTTTT . TRBJ2-2 . TRBV27
CASSMRDTNTGELFF TGTGCCAGTAGTATGCGGGACACCAACACCGGGGAGCTGTTTTTT . TRBJ2-2 . TRBV19